A selection of T cell receptor beta chains follows, all from one sample in a study of radiotherapy plus CTLA-4 blockade in lung cancer. The table came from immunoSEQ multiplex PCR; TCRdb's copy has only in-frame clones and leaves some out. The data show about 40,000 clones, around 85% seen once. Sequences were derived from peripheral blood, sampled from a patient treated with radiotherapy plus ipilimumab. All receptors derive from a human donor with non-small cell lung cancer whose response to radiotherapy plus ipilimumab could not be evaluated. CDR3s include the opening cysteine and the closing phenylalanine or tryptophan. The order of the fields is clone size, V gene, J gene, D gene, CDR3 DNA, CDR3 protein. A D gene is named only where the DNA matches it firmly. Some rows mark clone size as missing; the rest say once, few, many or name a class of expanded clone.

>.|TRBV28|TRBJ1-4|.
TGTGCCAGCAGTATACCGGGGAGTTGGGAAAAACTGTTTTTT
CASSIPGSWEKLFF
>.|TRBV18|TRBJ2-5|.
TGTGCCAGCTCCCGATTAACGGGGGAAGAGACCCAGTACTTC
CASSRLTGEETQYF
>.|TRBV7-2|TRBJ1-4|TRBD1
TGTGCCAGCAGTTATCCGGGACAGGGGGAGGAAAAACTGTTTTTT
CASSYPGQGEEKLFF
>.|TRBV5-6|TRBJ1-2|.
TGTGCCAGCAGCCTTACCTCCGGCCTAGGGAGGGATGGCTACACCTTC
CASSLTSGLGRDGYTF
>.|TRBV2|TRBJ2-2|.
TGTGCCAGCAGGTCCCTAATAGGTCGATCCGAGGAGTCCTCCGGGGAGCTGTTTTTT
CASRSLIGRSEESSGELFF
>.|TRBV7-9|TRBJ2-4|TRBD1
TGTGCCAGCAGCTTAGTTTCGGGACAGGCCAAAAACATTCAGTACTTC
CASSLVSGQAKNIQYF
>.|TRBV28|TRBJ1-5|TRBD1
TGTGCCAGCAGACCTCCCAGGGGGCTGGGGCAGCCCCAGCATTTT
CASRPPRGLGQPQHF
>.|TRBV13|TRBJ1-1|.
TGTGCCAGCAGCTTAGGCACAGGGAGGGTTGCTGGAGCTTTCTTT
CASSLGTGRVAGAFF
>.|TRBV4-3|TRBJ1-1|.
TGCGCCAGCAGCCGGAGGGGGAACACTGAAGCTTTCTTT
CASSRRGNTEAFF
>.|TRBV4-1|TRBJ2-1|TRBD2
TGCGCCAGCAGCCAAACGGGACTAGCGGGGGGCAAAGTATACAATGAGCAGTTCTTC
CASSQTGLAGGKVYNEQFF
>.|TRBV27|TRBJ2-7|.
TGTGCCAGCAGTGACAGGACTCGAACCTACGAGCAGTACTTC
CASSDRTRTYEQYF
>.|TRBV10-3|TRBJ1-1|TRBD1
TGTGCCATCAGGCCCGGGACAGGGGTTATGAACACTGAAGCTTTCTTT
CAIRPGTGVMNTEAFF
>once|TRBV5-1|TRBJ2-2|.
TGCGCCAGCAGGGTGCGGACGACGGCCAGGGATGAGACGTCCGGGGAGCTGTTTTTT
CASRVRTTARDETSGELFF
>.|TRBV29-1|TRBJ2-1|TRBD1
TGCAGCGTTGCAGGGGGAGACCCCTACAATGAGCAGTTCTTC
CSVAGGDPYNEQFF
>.|TRBV7-9|TRBJ2-7|.
TGTGCCAGCAGCCATTCAGGGGAGGGATCCTACGAGCAGTACTTC
CASSHSGEGSYEQYF
>once|TRBV28|TRBJ2-7|.
TGTGCCAGCAGTTTAGGGGGACTCCCGGACCGATCCTACGAGCAGTACTTC
CASSLGGLPDRSYEQYF
>once|TRBV7-9|TRBJ2-1|.
TGTGCCAGCACCCTCGGGACTCGGTCAATAGAGCAGTTCTTC
CASTLGTRSIEQFF
>once|TRBV28|TRBJ1-1|TRBD1
TGTGCCAGCAGTTTAGGCACCAGGGGGACTGAAGCTTTCTTT
CASSLGTRGTEAFF
>few|TRBV4-2|TRBJ2-7|TRBD1
TGTGCCAGCAGCCAAGGGGACAGGGGGCCGTACGAGCAGTACTTC
CASSQGDRGPYEQYF
>.|TRBV4-2|TRBJ2-3|.
TGTGCCAGCAGCCAAGATTGGGGTAGCGCCGGTACAGATACGCAGTATTTT
CASSQDWGSAGTDTQYF
>.|TRBV19|TRBJ1-1|.
TGTGCCAGTAGTATGCCAGGGAAAAGTGAAGCTTTCTTT
CASSMPGKSEAFF
>.|TRBV10-2|TRBJ2-5|TRBD1
TGCGCCAGCAGTGGGTGGACAGGTTTACAAGAGACCCAGTACTTC
CASSGWTGLQETQYF
>.|TRBV29-1|TRBJ1-5|TRBD1
TGCAGCGCCTTCCACAGGGGACAGCCCCAGCATTTT
CSAFHRGQPQHF
>.|TRBV2|TRBJ2-2|TRBD2
TGTGCCAGCAGTGAGAGTGGGACTATGAACACCGGGGAGCTGTTTTTT
CASSESGTMNTGELFF
>.|TRBV6-6|TRBJ2-6|TRBD1
TGTGCCAGCAGTCGAACAGGGGAATCAGGGGCCAACGTCCTGACTTTC
CASSRTGESGANVLTF
>.|TRBV7-3|TRBJ2-1|TRBD1
TGTGCCAGCAGCTTCCTCCGGGACAGCTACAATGAGCAGTTCTTC
CASSFLRDSYNEQFF
>.|TRBV27|TRBJ2-1|TRBD2
TGTGCCAGCAGTCCCTCCGCGGGGGGAAGGGGCGGGAGCTCCTACAATGAGCAGTTCTTC
CASSPSAGGRGGSSYNEQFF
>.|TRBV6-5|TRBJ2-2|TRBD2
TGTGCCAGCAGTTACTCTGCTAGCGGCACCGGGGAGCTGTTTTTT
CASSYSASGTGELFF
>once|TRBV4-1|TRBJ1-1|TRBD1
TGCGCCAGCAGCCAAGATAGGACCTTGGACAGGGGGATAGATTTAGAAGCTTTCTTT
CASSQDRTLDRGIDLEAFF
>.|TRBV19|TRBJ2-5|TRBD2
TGTGCCAGTAGTATAGGGGGACTAGCGGGACGAGAGACCCAGTACTTC
CASSIGGLAGRETQYF
>.|TRBV10-3|TRBJ2-3|TRBD1
TGTGCCATCAGACCCGGACAGGGCACAGATACGCAGTATTTT
CAIRPGQGTDTQYF
>.|TRBV28|TRBJ2-7|.
TGTGCCAGCAGCCGGCCACGGGGGGCCTCCTACGAGCAGTACTTC
CASSRPRGASYEQYF
>once|TRBV4-3|TRBJ2-2|.
TGCGCCAGCAGCCAGAATGAGGCCGGGGAGCTGTTTTTT
CASSQNEAGELFF
>.|TRBV4-2|TRBJ2-3|TRBD2
TGTGCCAGCAGCCAGGGGGGACTAGCTTCTGATACGCAGTATTTT
CASSQGGLASDTQYF
>few|TRBV19|TRBJ1-2|TRBD1
TGTGCCAGTATTCCAGGACAGGGGGCAGGAGGCTACACCTTC
CASIPGQGAGGYTF
>.|TRBV7-2|TRBJ2-1|.
TGTGCCAGCAGCTTAGGATACAGCAGCTCCTACAATGAGCAGTTCTTC
CASSLGYSSSYNEQFF
>.|TRBV7-2|TRBJ2-1|.
.
CASTPWGVGNLFF
>.|TRBV5-4|TRBJ2-1|TRBD2
TGTGCCAGCAGCTTTGGGACTAGCGGGAGGGGGTACAATGAGCAGTTCTTC
CASSFGTSGRGYNEQFF
>.|TRBV28|TRBJ2-3|.
TGTGCCAGCAGTTCCAGGGCTAGCACAGATACGCAGTATTTT
CASSSRASTDTQYF
>few|TRBV4-2|TRBJ2-1|TRBD2
TGTGCCAGCAGCCAAGACGCTCTACTAGCGGGGGGGGACAATGAGCAGTTCTTC
CASSQDALLAGGDNEQFF
>.|TRBV2|TRBJ1-1|TRBD1
TGTGCCAGCAGCCCCGAAGGGGGCAACACTGAAGCTTTCTTT
CASSPEGGNTEAFF
>.|TRBV10-3|TRBJ2-2|TRBD2
TGTGCCATCAGACCCGGGACTAGCCTCACCGGGGAGCTGTTTTTT
CAIRPGTSLTGELFF
>.|TRBV6-1|TRBJ2-3|.
TGTGCCAGCAGCGCCGACGGGGATACGCAGTATTTT
CASSADGDTQYF
>.|TRBV6-1|TRBJ2-7|.
TGTGCCAGCAGTGAAGGTCCAGGTGGGTCCTACGAGCAGTACTTC
CASSEGPGGSYEQYF
>.|TRBV18|TRBJ1-2|TRBD1
TGTGCCAGCTCACTGGGACAGGCCGAGAACTATGGCTACACCTTC
CASSLGQAENYGYTF
>.|TRBV28|TRBJ2-7|TRBD1
TGTGCCAGCAGCCCCCCGGACAGGGGCGAGCAGTACTTC
CASSPPDRGEQYF
>few|TRBV6-1|TRBJ1-3|.
TGTGCCAGCAGTGACCCTACAGGGCCTGGAAACACCATATATTTT
CASSDPTGPGNTIYF
>few|TRBV5-1|TRBJ2-3|.
TGCGCCAGCAGCCCGGCGGGGACCTACACAGATACGCAGTATTTT
CASSPAGTYTDTQYF
>.|TRBV5-5|TRBJ2-1|TRBD2
TGTGCCAGCAGCTTCCCGACTAGCGGGAGGCCAAACTACAATGAGCAGTTCTTC
CASSFPTSGRPNYNEQFF
>.|TRBV18|TRBJ2-7|.
TGTGCCAGCTCACCACAATCGGGGGTGGACGAGCAGTACTTC
CASSPQSGVDEQYF
>.|TRBV6-1|TRBJ2-1|.
TGTGCCAGCAGTGTTCGACAGGAGCCCTACAATGAGCAGTTCTTC
CASSVRQEPYNEQFF
>.|TRBV4-3|TRBJ2-1|TRBD2
TGCGCCAGCAGCCAAGAGGGACTAGCGGGGGCCACTAGCTCCTACAATGAGCAGTTCTTC
CASSQEGLAGATSSYNEQFF
>.|TRBV28|TRBJ1-2|TRBD1
TGTGCCAGCAGCCTGGGGGCAGGGGGGTATGGCTACACCTTC
CASSLGAGGYGYTF
>once|TRBV27|TRBJ1-3|TRBD1
TGTGCCAGCAGTAAGACAGGGTCTGGAAACACCATATATTTT
CASSKTGSGNTIYF
>.|TRBV27|TRBJ2-7|TRBD2
TGTGCCAGCAGTCGAATCGGACTAGCGGGAGGAGAGCAGTACTTC
CASSRIGLAGGEQYF
>.|TRBV7-2|TRBJ2-3|TRBD2
TGTGCCAGCAGCCCGACTAGCCCGACGCAGTATTTT
CASSPTSPTQYF
>.|TRBV19|TRBJ1-2|TRBD1
TGTGCCAGTACCCCGGGACAGGGGGCGTACTATGGCTACACCTTC
CASTPGQGAYYGYTF
>.|TRBV5-4|TRBJ1-4|TRBD1
TGTGCCAGCAGCCGTAGTACAGGGGATGACCTGTTTTTT
CASSRSTGDDLFF